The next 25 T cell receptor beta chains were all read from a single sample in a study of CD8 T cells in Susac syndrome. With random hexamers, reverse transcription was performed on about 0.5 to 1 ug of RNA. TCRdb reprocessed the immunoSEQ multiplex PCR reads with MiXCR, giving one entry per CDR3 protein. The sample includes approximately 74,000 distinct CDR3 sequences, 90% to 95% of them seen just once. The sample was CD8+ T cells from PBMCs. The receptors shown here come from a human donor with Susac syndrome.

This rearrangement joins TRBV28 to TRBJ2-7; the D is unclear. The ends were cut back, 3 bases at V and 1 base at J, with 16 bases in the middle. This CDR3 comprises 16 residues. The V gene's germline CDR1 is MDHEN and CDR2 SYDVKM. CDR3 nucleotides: TGTGCCAGCAGTTTGCCCAGGCTCACTTCTTCCTACGAGCAGTACTTC. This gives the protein CASSLPRLTSSYEQYF.

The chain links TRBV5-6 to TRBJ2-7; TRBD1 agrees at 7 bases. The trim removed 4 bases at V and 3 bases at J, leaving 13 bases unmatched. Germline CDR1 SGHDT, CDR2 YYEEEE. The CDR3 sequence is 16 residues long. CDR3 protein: CASSGGPGTEHYEQYF. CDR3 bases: TGTGCCAGCAGCGGTGGTCCCGGGACAGAGCACTACGAGCAGTACTTC.

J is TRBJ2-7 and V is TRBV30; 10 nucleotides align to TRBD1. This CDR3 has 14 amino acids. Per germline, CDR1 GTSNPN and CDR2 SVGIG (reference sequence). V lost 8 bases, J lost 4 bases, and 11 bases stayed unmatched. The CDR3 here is CAHGPGQGPYEQYF. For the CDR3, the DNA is TGTGCCCATGGGCCGGGACAGGGGCCATACGAGCAGTACTTC.

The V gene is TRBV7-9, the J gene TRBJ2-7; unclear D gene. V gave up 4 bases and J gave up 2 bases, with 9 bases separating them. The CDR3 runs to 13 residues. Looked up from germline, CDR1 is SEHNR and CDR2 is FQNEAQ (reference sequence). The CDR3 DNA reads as TGTGCCAGCAGCTCGTGGGAAACCTACGAGCAGTACTTC. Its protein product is CASSSWETYEQYF.

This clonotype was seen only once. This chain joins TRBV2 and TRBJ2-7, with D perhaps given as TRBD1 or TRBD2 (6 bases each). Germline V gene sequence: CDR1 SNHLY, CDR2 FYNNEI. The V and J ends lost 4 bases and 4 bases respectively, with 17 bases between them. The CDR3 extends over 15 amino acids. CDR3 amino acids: CASSASRGVKYEQYF. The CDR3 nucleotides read TGTGCCAGCAGTGCCTCGAGGGGGGTGAAGTACGAGCAGTACTTC. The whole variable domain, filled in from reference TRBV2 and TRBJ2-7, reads EPEVTQTPSHQVTQMGQEVILRCVPISNHLYFYWYRQILGQKVEFLVSFYNNEISEKSEIFDDQFSVERPDGSNFTLKIRSTKLEDSAMYFCASSASRGVKYEQYFGPGTRLTVT.

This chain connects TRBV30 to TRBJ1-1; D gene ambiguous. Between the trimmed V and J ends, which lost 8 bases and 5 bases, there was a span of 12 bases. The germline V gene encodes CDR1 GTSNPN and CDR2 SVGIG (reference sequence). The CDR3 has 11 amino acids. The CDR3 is CALVSLTEAFF. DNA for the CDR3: TGTGCCCTGGTTAGCCTAACTGAAGCTTTCTTT.

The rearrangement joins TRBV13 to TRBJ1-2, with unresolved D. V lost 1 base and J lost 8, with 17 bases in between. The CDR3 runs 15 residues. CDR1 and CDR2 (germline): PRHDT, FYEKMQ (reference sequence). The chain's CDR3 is CASSLDTLLEVGYTF. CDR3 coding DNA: TGTGCCAGCAGCTTAGACACCCTCCTCGAAGTGGGCTACACCTTC. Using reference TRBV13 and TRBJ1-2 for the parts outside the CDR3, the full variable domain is AAGVIQSPRHLIKEKRETATLKCYPIPRHDTVYWYQQGPGQDPQFLISFYEKMQSDKGSIPDRFSAQQFSDYHSELNMSSLELGDSALYFCASSLDTLLEVGYTFGSGTRLTVV.

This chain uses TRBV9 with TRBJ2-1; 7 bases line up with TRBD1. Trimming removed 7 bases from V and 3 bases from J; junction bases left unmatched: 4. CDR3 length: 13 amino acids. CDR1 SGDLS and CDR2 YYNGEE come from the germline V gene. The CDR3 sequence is CASRRDSYNEQFF. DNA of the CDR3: TGTGCCAGCCGTAGGGACAGCTACAATGAGCAGTTCTTC.

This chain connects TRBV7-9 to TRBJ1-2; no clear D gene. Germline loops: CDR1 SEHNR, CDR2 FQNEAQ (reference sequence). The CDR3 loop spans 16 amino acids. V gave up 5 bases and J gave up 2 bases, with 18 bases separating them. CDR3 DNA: TGTGCCAGCAGCAGGGCAGAAACCCCCGTCAACTATGGCTACACCTTC. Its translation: CASSRAETPVNYGYTF.

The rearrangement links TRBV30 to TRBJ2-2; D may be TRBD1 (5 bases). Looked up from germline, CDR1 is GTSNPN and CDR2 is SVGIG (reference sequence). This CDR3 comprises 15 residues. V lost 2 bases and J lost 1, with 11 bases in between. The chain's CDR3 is CAWSWTMKNTGELFF. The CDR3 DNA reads TGTGCCTGGAGTTGGACAATGAAGAACACCGGGGAGCTGTTTTTT.

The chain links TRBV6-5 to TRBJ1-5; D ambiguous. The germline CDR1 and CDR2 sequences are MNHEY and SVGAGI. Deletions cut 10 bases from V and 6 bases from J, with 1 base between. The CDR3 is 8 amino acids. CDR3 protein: CATQPQHF. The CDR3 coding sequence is TGTGCCACTCAGCCCCAGCATTTT.

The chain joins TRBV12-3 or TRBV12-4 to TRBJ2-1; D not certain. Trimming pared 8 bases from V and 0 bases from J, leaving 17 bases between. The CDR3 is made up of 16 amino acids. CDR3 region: CASGKSATSSYNEQFF. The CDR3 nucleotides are TGTGCCAGCGGAAAATCGGCCACAAGCTCCTACAATGAGCAGTTCTTC.

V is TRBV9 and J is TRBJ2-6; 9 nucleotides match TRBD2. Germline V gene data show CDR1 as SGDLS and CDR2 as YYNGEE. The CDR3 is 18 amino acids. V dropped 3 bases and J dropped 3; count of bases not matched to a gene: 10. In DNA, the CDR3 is TGTGCCAGCAGCGAGGCTAGCGGGGAGGATGGTGGGGCCAACGTCCTGACTTTC. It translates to CASSEASGEDGGANVLTF.

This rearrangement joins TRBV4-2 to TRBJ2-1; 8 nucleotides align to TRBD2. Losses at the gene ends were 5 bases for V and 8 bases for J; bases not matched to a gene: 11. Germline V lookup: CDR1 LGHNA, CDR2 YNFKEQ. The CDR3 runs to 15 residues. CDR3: CASSDGTSSRDEQFF. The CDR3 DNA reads TGTGCCAGCAGCGACGGGACTAGTAGTAGAGATGAGCAGTTCTTC.

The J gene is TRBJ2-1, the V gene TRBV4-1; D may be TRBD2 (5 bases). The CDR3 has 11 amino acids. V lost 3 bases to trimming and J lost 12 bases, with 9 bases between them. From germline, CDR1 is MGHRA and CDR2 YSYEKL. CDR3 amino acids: CASSQSGRQFF. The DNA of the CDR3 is TGCGCCAGCAGCCAGAGCGGCCGGCAGTTCTTC.

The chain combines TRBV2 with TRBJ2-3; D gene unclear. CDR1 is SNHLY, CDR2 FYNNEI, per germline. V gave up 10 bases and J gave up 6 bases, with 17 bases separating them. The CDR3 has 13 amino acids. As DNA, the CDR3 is TGTGCCACCCCTGGGTTGGTTTCGGATACGCAGTATTTT. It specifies CATPGLVSDTQYF.

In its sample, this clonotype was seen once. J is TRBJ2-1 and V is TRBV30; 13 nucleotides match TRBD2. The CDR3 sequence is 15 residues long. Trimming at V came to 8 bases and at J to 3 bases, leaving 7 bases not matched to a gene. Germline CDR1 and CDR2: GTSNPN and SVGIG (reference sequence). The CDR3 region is CARSRTSGGYNEQFF. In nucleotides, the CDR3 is TGTGCCCGCTCCCGGACTAGCGGGGGCTACAATGAGCAGTTCTTC.

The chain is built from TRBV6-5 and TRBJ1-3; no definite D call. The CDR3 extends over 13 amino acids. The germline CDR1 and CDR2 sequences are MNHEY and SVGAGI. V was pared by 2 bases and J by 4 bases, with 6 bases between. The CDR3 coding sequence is TGTGCCAGCAGTTACAAGCAGGGAAACACCATATATTTT. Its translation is CASSYKQGNTIYF.

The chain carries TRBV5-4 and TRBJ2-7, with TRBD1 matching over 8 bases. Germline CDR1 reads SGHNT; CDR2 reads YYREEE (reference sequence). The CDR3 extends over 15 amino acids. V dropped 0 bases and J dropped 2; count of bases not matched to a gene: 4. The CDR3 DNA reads TGTGCCAGCAGCTTGGCTTTGACAGGGGCCTACGAGCAGTACTTC. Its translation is CASSLALTGAYEQYF.

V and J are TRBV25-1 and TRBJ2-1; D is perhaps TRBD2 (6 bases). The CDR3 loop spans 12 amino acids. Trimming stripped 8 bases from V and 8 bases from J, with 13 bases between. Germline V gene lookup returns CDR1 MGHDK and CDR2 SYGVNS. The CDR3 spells CASGLRRDEQFF. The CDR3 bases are TGTGCCAGCGGGCTCCGGAGGGATGAGCAGTTCTTC.

The CDR3 sequence: CASSLSGTGGRGQYF. In nucleotides, the CDR3 is TGTGCCAGCAGTTTATCAGGGACAGGGGGTCGTGGCCAGTACTTC. This chain uses TRBV27 with TRBJ2-5, with 11 bases fitting TRBD1. This CDR3 region has 15 residues. CDR1 is MNHEY and CDR2 is SMNVEV in the germline V gene (reference sequence). After removal of 0 bases from V and 10 bases from J, the junction contained 7 bases not matched to a gene.

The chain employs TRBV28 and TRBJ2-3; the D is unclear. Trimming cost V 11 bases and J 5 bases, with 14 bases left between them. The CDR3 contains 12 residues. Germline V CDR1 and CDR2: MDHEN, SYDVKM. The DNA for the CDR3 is TGTGCCGCGGCTCAGTATCAAGATACGCAGTATTTT. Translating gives CAAAQYQDTQYF.

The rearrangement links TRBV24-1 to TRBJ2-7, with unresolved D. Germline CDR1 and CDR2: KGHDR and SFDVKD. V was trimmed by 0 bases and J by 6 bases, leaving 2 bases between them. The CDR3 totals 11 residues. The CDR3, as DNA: TGTGCCACCAGTGATTTGAGCGAGCAGTACTTC. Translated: CATSDLSEQYF.

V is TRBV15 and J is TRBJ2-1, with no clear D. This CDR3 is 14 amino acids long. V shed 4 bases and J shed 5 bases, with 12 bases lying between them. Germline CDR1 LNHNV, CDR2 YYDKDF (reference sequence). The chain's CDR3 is CATSISGLNNEQFF. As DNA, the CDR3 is TGTGCCACCAGCATTTCCGGCCTTAACAATGAGCAGTTCTTC.

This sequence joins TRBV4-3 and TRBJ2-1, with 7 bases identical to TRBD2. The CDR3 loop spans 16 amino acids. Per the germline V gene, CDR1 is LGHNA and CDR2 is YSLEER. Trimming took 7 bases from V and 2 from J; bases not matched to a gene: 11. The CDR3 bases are TGCGCCAGCACCCTGACTAGCAGGAGTCCCTACAATGAGCAGTTCTTC. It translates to CASTLTSRSPYNEQFF.